This TCR beta chain was sequenced for a study of T cell responses to AZD1222 COVID-19 vaccine. Overall study: Analyses pooled second doses at about 4 or about 12 weeks. The study, taken as a whole, reports: Repertoires were obtained solely post-peak T cell response. At study baseline, merely six AZD1222 recipients were seropositive. Vaccination with two AZD1222 doses was followed by a rise in Spike-specific TCR breadth and depth.

Profiling relied on immunoSEQ multiplex PCR, and the TCRdb table lists in-frame clones only, not all of them. The sample lists fewer than 200,000 clones, roughly 92% occurring once. Germline CDR1 and CDR2: SNHLY and FYNNEI. V lost 4 bases and J 4 bases, leaving 7 bases between the germline ends. This CDR3 comprises 12 residues. To note about this clone: What it binds is not known.

This sequence joins TRBV2 and TRBJ1-1; the D is unclear. Sequencing was performed on peripheral blood, taken on day 0 of AZD1222 vaccination. The receptor was derived from an adult in good health. In DNA, the CDR3 is TGTGCCAGCAGTGGGACCCTCACTGAAGCTTTCTTT. It translates to CASSGTLTEAFF.